This entry lists 5 T cell receptor beta chains sequenced from one sample in a study of blood T cell repertoires in COVID-19. Assay: immunoSEQ multiplex PCR; the TCRdb copy retains only in-frame clones and omits some. The repertoire holds approximately 300,000 clones, with 70% to 90% as singletons. The sample taken for sequencing was PBMCs or T cells enriched from blood (not recorded which). Source of these receptors: a woman under 40 who had recovered from COVID-19.

CDR3 DNA sequence: TGTGCCAGCAGCCAACAGGGAAGGGGCACAGATACGCAGTATTTT. Its protein product is CASSQQGRGTDTQYF. This chain links TRBV7-9 with TRBJ2-3; tentative D call: TRBD1 (6 bases). Deletions cut 5 bases from V and 1 base from J, with 13 bases between. The CDR3 extends over 15 amino acids. The germline V gene has CDR1 SEHNR and CDR2 FQNEAQ (reference sequence).

The chain couples TRBV6-6 to TRBJ2-2; 9 nucleotides line up with TRBD1. The CDR3 consists of 18 residues. Germline values: CDR1 MNHNY, CDR2 SVGAGI (reference sequence). The trim removed 5 bases at V and 1 base at J, leaving 11 bases unmatched. The CDR3 region has the DNA TGTGCCAGCAGTCCCGGGACAGGGAACTTGGAGAACACCGGGGAGCTGTTTTTT. Protein sequence: CASSPGTGNLENTGELFF.

The V gene is TRBV27, the J gene TRBJ1-2; 8 nucleotides align to TRBD1. V shed 5 bases, J shed 5 bases, and the junction held 7 bases outside the gene matches. Germline V gene data show CDR1 as MNHEY and CDR2 as SMNVEV (reference sequence). The CDR3 covers 14 residues. The CDR3 loop reads CASSLRGPHYGYTF. The DNA for the CDR3 is TGTGCCAGCAGTCTCAGGGGGCCCCATTATGGCTACACCTTC.

This chain joins TRBV9 and TRBJ1-2, with D possibly TRBD1 on 6 matching bases. The germline gives CDR1 SGDLS, CDR2 YYNGEE. With 2 bases removed from V and 4 bases from J, the gap between germline ends came to 12 bases. CDR3 length: 14 amino acids. The CDR3 coding sequence is TGTGCCAGCAGCGTTCCGGGACACTCCTATGGCTACACCTTC. Its translation is CASSVPGHSYGYTF.

This chain links TRBV2 with TRBJ2-3, with D unclear. The CDR3 is made up of 14 amino acids. Germline CDR1 and CDR2: SNHLY and FYNNEI. V was pared by 10 bases and J by 6 bases, with 20 bases between. The CDR3 reads CATSPDIAVDTQYF. The CDR3 nucleotides read TGTGCCACTTCGCCAGACATCGCAGTCGATACGCAGTATTTT.